Listed below are T cell receptor beta chains from one sample, sequenced in a study of cytomegalovirus exposure and HLA in healthy donors. Clones were sequenced by immunoSEQ multiplex PCR, and TCRdb holds only the in-frame ones, with some missing. This sample has around 170,000 clones, with 80% found just once. Source material: PBMCs. These receptors originate from a man aged 40-49 years in good health and CMV-seropositive. CDR3s include the opening cysteine and the closing phenylalanine or tryptophan. The order of the fields is J gene, clone size, V gene, D gene, CDR3 protein, CDR3 DNA. The D gene is left open where the match is weak. Where a row states a size, it is once, few, many or the class of an expanded clone; other rows omit it.

TRBJ1-2 . TRBV4-3 . CASSQDRAAYGYTF TGCGCCAGCAGCCAAGACAGGGCGGCCTATGGCTACACCTTC
TRBJ2-1 . TRBV6-1 TRBD2 CATGRERRNNEQFF TGTGCCACGGGGAGGGAGCGTCGGAACAATGAGCAGTTCTTC
TRBJ2-6 . TRBV5-6 . CASSLVPVAGANVLTF TGTGCCAGCAGCTTGGTCCCAGTGGCTGGGGCCAACGTCCTGACTTTC
TRBJ2-7 . TRBV27 TRBD2 CASTPGRAVGVYEQYF TGTGCCAGCACACCCGGGAGGGCAGTAGGGGTTTACGAGCAGTACTTC
TRBJ2-2 . TRBV2 . CASRARGNTGELFF TGTGCCAGCAGGGCTCGGGGGAACACCGGGGAGCTGTTTTTT
TRBJ1-5 . TRBV7-8 . CASSSLGEGNQPQHF TGTGCCAGCAGCTCCCTAGGGGAGGGCAATCAGCCCCAGCATTTT
TRBJ1-5 few TRBV4-3 . CASSQERVDLGVGRHQPQHF TGCGCCAGCAGCCAAGAACGTGTAGACCTCGGGGTCGGTAGGCATCAGCCCCAGCATTTT
TRBJ1-1 . TRBV7-6 . CASSVKSGGPEAFF TGTGCCAGCAGTGTGAAGTCGGGGGGCCCTGAAGCTTTCTTT
TRBJ2-4 . TRBV28 TRBD1 CASTTKGAGDKNIQYF TGTGCCAGTACTACAAAGGGGGCCGGGGACAAAAACATTCAGTACTTC
TRBJ1-1 . TRBV2 . CASSHQTGNTEAFF TGTGCCAGCAGTCACCAGACAGGCAACACTGAAGCTTTCTTT
TRBJ1-5 . TRBV4-3 . CSSSQVHGGYQPQHF TGCTCCAGCAGCCAAGTACATGGGGGGTATCAGCCCCAGCATTTT
TRBJ2-3 few TRBV13 TRBD2 CASSPFAGGDDTQYF TGTGCCAGCAGCCCTTTCGCGGGGGGGGACGATACGCAGTATTTT
TRBJ2-7 . TRBV10-3 TRBD1 CATGTGAYEQYF TGTGCCACCGGGACAGGGGCCTACGAGCAGTACTTC
TRBJ2-5 . TRBV7-2 TRBD2 CASRGLAGGRETQYF TGTGCCAGCAGGGGACTAGCGGGGGGGCGGGAGACCCAGTACTTC
TRBJ1-5 . TRBV30 TRBD1 CAWSVKTGFQPQHF TGTGCCTGGAGTGTAAAGACAGGGTTTCAGCCCCAGCATTTT
TRBJ2-3 . TRBV19 . CASSIRSPTDTQYF TGTGCCAGTAGTATTCGTAGCCCCACAGATACGCAGTATTTT
TRBJ1-2 . TRBV29-1 . CSVEDRGGRDYGYTF TGCAGCGTTGAAGATCGCGGGGGGCGCGACTATGGCTACACCTTC
TRBJ2-2 few TRBV5-6 . CASSGTGTNTGELFF TGTGCCAGCAGCGGAACCGGGACGAACACCGGGGAGCTGTTTTTT
TRBJ1-2 . TRBV28 . CASSPGLSYGYTF TGTGCCAGCAGCCCGGGACTGAGCTATGGCTACACCTTC
TRBJ2-7 . TRBV2 TRBD2 CASGGGIYEQYF TGTGCCAGCGGCGGGGGTATCTACGAGCAGTACTTC
TRBJ1-1 . TRBV7-3 . CASSLNRVNTEAFF TGTGCCAGCAGCTTAAACAGGGTGAACACTGAAGCTTTCTTT
TRBJ2-7 . TRBV19 TRBD1 CASSTRTGRTYEQYF TGTGCCAGTAGTACTCGGACAGGAAGGACCTACGAGCAGTACTTC
TRBJ2-1 . TRBV7-8 . CASSLRGRSSYNEQFF TGTGCCAGCAGCTTACGGGGTAGGAGTTCCTACAATGAGCAGTTCTTC
TRBJ1-2 few TRBV6-1 . CASSDGREFYGYTF TGTGCCAGCAGTGATGGTAGGGAGTTCTATGGCTACACCTTC
TRBJ1-5 . TRBV6-6 . CASSLRGEQPQHF TGTGCCAGCAGTTTAAGGGGTGAGCAGCCCCAGCATTTT
TRBJ1-5 . TRBV15 . CATSRDAGEQPQHF TGTGCCACCAGCAGAGATGCGGGGGAACAGCCCCAGCATTTT
TRBJ2-3 . TRBV19 . CASSIVPTSTDTQYF TGTGCCAGTAGTATTGTGCCTACTAGCACAGATACGCAGTATTTT
TRBJ2-1 . TRBV11-1 . CASRSGLNEQFF TGTGCCAGCAGGTCGGGGTTGAATGAGCAGTTCTTC
TRBJ2-7 . TRBV5-3 TRBD1 CARSLTGMEQYF TGTGCCAGAAGCCTGACAGGGATGGAGCAGTACTTC
TRBJ2-1 . TRBV29-1 TRBD1 CSVVGRTGWDEQFF TGCAGCGTTGTGGGAAGGACAGGGTGGGATGAGCAGTTCTTC
TRBJ2-7 . TRBV5-1 TRBD2 CASSSGTSSYEQYF TGCGCCAGCAGTTCCGGGACTAGCTCCTACGAGCAGTACTTC
TRBJ2-2 . TRBV7-2 . CASSLVGTFNTGELFF TGTGCCAGCAGCTTAGTGGGGACATTCAACACCGGGGAGCTGTTTTTT
TRBJ2-1 . TRBV19 TRBD2 CASRGLAGGSSYNEQFF TGTGCCAGCCGGGGACTAGCGGGGGGTAGCTCCTACAATGAGCAGTTCTTC
TRBJ2-7 . TRBV5-4 . CASSSRDSSYEQYF TGTGCCAGCAGCTCTCGAGACAGTTCCTACGAGCAGTACTTC
TRBJ2-7 few TRBV5-4 . CASSPGGGGYEQYF TGTGCCAGCAGCCCGGGAGGGGGCGGATACGAGCAGTACTTC
TRBJ1-1 . TRBV11-2 . CASSPDTITGTEAFF TGTGCCAGCAGCCCGGACACAATCACGGGCACTGAAGCTTTCTTT
TRBJ2-1 . TRBV5-1 . CASSLGSSYNEQFF TGCGCCAGCAGCTTGGGCAGCTCCTACAATGAGCAGTTCTTC
TRBJ1-5 . TRBV7-9 . CASSLGAGPTGNQPQHF TGTGCCAGCAGCTTAGGGGCTGGGCCGACGGGCAATCAGCCCCAGCATTTT
TRBJ1-4 . TRBV5-6 . CASSFHNEKLFF TGTGCCAGCAGCTTTCATAATGAAAAACTGTTTTTT
TRBJ2-3 . TRBV27 . CASSFKAPPAGSTDTQYF TGTGCCAGCAGTTTTAAAGCCCCCCCTGCAGGTAGCACAGATACGCAGTATTTT
TRBJ2-5 . TRBV5-1 TRBD2 CASLSSGGDGETQYF TGCGCCAGCCTCTCTAGCGGGGGCGACGGAGAGACCCAGTACTTC
TRBJ2-1 . TRBV7-9 TRBD1 CASSSSRDRGNEQFF TGTGCCAGCAGCTCGTCCCGGGACAGGGGCAATGAGCAGTTCTTC
TRBJ2-5 . TRBV7-2 . CASSLGGGAQETQYF TGTGCCAGCAGCTTAGGTGGAGGGGCGCAAGAGACCCAGTACTTC
TRBJ1-1 few TRBV29-1 . CSVERLGEAFF TGCAGCGTTGAACGACTTGGGGAAGCTTTCTTT
TRBJ1-1 . TRBV9 . CASSVVGGEGKAFF TGTGCCAGCAGCGTAGTTGGGGGGGAGGGAAAAGCTTTCTTT
TRBJ1-5 . TRBV30 TRBD1 CAWSPGGHQPQHF TGTGCCTGGAGTCCAGGGGGCCATCAGCCCCAGCATTTT
TRBJ1-2 once TRBV6-5 TRBD1 CASTRSGTGVGYTF TGTGCCAGCACCCGATCCGGGACAGGGGTCGGCTACACCTTC
TRBJ1-3 . TRBV11-2 TRBD1 CASSPRTGPGSGNTIYF TGTGCCAGCAGCCCACGGACAGGGCCCGGCTCTGGAAACACCATATATTTT
TRBJ2-5 . TRBV5-4 TRBD2 CASSLPGTSGGGYQETQYF TGTGCCAGCAGCTTGCCAGGGACTAGCGGGGGGGGTTACCAAGAGACCCAGTACTTC
TRBJ2-5 . TRBV6-1 . CASSEVVSRGETQYF TGTGCCAGCAGTGAGGTAGTCTCAAGGGGAGAGACCCAGTACTTC
TRBJ2-1 . TRBV13 TRBD2 CASSRLTSGGIGEQFF TGTGCCAGCAGCCGACTTACTAGCGGGGGCATAGGTGAGCAGTTCTTC
TRBJ1-2 few TRBV15 . CATSRVAGVNYGYTF TGTGCCACCAGCAGAGTGGCAGGGGTTAACTATGGCTACACCTTC
TRBJ2-5 . TRBV7-9 TRBD2 CSSSGLGETQYF TGTTCCAGCAGCGGACTAGGCGAGACCCAGTACTTC
TRBJ1-2 . TRBV7-3 TRBD1 CASSRQGRQDYTF TGTGCCAGCAGCCGACAGGGCCGTCAAGACTACACCTTC
TRBJ1-2 . TRBV18 . CASSPPIGLGDGYTF TGTGCCAGCTCACCACCCATCGGACTCGGGGATGGCTACACCTTC
TRBJ2-2 . TRBV7-2 TRBD2 CASSLASGYTGELFF TGTGCCAGCAGCTTGGCTAGCGGGTACACCGGGGAGCTGTTTTTT
TRBJ2-5 . TRBV5-4 TRBD2 CASSPGTSGVSRETQYF TGTGCCAGCAGCCCCGGGACTAGCGGGGTATCGCGGGAGACCCAGTACTTC
TRBJ2-1 . TRBV7-3 . CASSSRGGGPDNEQFF TGTGCCAGCAGCTCCAGGGGCGGGGGCCCAGACAATGAGCAGTTCTTC
TRBJ1-3 . TRBV4-3 . CASSQDPRSSGNTIYF TGCGCCAGCAGCCAAGATCCCCGTAGCTCTGGAAACACCATATATTTT
TRBJ2-7 . TRBV11-3 . CASSLGGSEQYF TGTGCCAGCAGCTTAGGCGGTAGCGAGCAGTACTTC